The 4 T cell receptor beta chains presented below share a single source sample, sequenced in a study of blood T cell repertoires in COVID-19. Clones were sequenced by immunoSEQ multiplex PCR, and TCRdb holds only the in-frame ones, with some missing. The data contain some 150,000 clones, 84% of them seen just once; the ten biggest clones take up about 6.8%. Sample: peripheral blood. These receptors were collected from a woman aged 45 to 65 in a cohort sampled during active or convalescent COVID-19.

The J gene is TRBJ2-7, the V gene TRBV12-3 or TRBV12-4; D uncertain. This CDR3 has 12 amino acids. The V and J ends lost 3 bases and 3 bases respectively, with 6 bases between them. CDR3: CASSLSGYEQYF. The CDR3 DNA reads TGTGCCAGCAGTTTGTCAGGCTACGAGCAGTACTTC.

The V call is TRBV5-1, the J call TRBJ1-2, with 9 bases aligning to TRBD1. Germline V lookup: CDR1 SGHRS, CDR2 YFSETQ. The CDR3 totals 14 residues. V gave up 2 bases and J gave up 5 bases; unmatched junction bases: 4. The CDR3 loop reads CASSFGGQGYGYTF. In nucleotides, the CDR3 is TGCGCCAGCAGCTTTGGGGGACAGGGATATGGCTACACCTTC.

The V call is TRBV7-9, the J call TRBJ2-3, with 7 bases fitting TRBD2. V lost 2 bases, J lost 1 base, and 3 bases stayed unmatched. Germline assignment: CDR1 SEHNR and CDR2 FQNEAQ (reference sequence). CDR3 size: 15 residues. CDR3 residues: CASSLSLAGTDTQYF. CDR3 nucleotides: TGTGCCAGCAGCTTATCCCTAGCGGGCACAGATACGCAGTATTTT.

This chain uses TRBV20-1 with TRBJ1-2; maybe TRBD1 (5 bases). CDR3 length: 11 residues. The V gene lost 6 bases and the J gene lost 5 bases, with 10 bases spanning the gap. Germline V gene data show CDR1 as DFQATT and CDR2 as SNEGSKA (reference sequence). DNA for the CDR3: TGCAGTGCCGTGGACATTTATGGCTACACCTTC. Its protein is CSAVDIYGYTF.